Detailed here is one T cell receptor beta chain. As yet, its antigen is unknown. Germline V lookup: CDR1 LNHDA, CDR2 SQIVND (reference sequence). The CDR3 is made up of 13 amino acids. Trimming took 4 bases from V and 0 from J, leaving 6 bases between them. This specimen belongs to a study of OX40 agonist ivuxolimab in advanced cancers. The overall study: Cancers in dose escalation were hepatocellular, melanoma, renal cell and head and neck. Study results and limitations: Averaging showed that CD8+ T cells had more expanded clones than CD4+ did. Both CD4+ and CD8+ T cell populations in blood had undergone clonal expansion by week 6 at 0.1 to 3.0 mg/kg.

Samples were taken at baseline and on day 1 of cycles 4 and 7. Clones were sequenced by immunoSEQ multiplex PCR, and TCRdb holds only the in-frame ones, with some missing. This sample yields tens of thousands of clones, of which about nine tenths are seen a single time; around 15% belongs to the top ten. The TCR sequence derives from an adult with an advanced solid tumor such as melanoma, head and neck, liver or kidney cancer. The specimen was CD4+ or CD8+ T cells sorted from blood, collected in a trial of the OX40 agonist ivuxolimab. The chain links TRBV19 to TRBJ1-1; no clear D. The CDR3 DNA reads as TGTGCCAGTAGTAAGCGGTTGAACACTGAAGCTTTCTTT. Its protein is CASSKRLNTEAFF.